Each of the 11 T cell receptor beta chains below was sequenced from the same sample in a study of cytomegalovirus exposure and HLA in healthy donors. The PCR employed 60 Vbeta primers together with 13 Jbeta primers. Libraries were prepared by immunoSEQ multiplex PCR; TCRdb keeps only in-frame clonotypes and omits some of them. This table holds 150,000 to 200,000 clones, roughly four fifths found once. The sequencing input was PBMCs. The receptors shown here come from a man aged 50 to 60 in good health and CMV-seropositive.

The J gene is TRBJ1-2, the V gene TRBV5-1, with D possibly matching TRBD1 (6 bases). From germline, CDR1 is SGHRS and CDR2 YFSETQ. The CDR3 is 15 residues long. V dropped 0 bases and J dropped 4 bases, with 13 bases sitting between them. The CDR3 reads CASSLGGGQSYGYTF. In DNA form, the CDR3 reads TGCGCCAGCAGCTTGGGGGGCGGACAGTCCTATGGCTACACCTTC.

The chain joins TRBV10-1 to TRBJ1-1; D is uncertain. With 5 bases removed from V and 0 bases from J, the gap between germline ends came to 7 bases. Germline V gene sequence: CDR1 WNHNN, CDR2 SYGVQD (reference sequence). CDR3 size: 13 residues. CDR3 amino acids: CASSQNMNTEAFF. The CDR3 DNA follows: TGCGCCAGCAGTCAGAACATGAACACTGAAGCTTTCTTT.

The rearrangement links TRBV9 to TRBJ2-3; tentative D call: TRBD1 (6 bases). The CDR3 has 16 residues. The V gene's germline CDR1 is SGDLS and CDR2 YYNGEE. The V gene lost 0 bases and the J gene lost 2 bases, with 13 bases spanning the gap. CDR3 sequence reads: CASSVGTVTFTDTQYF. The CDR3 nucleotides are TGTGCCAGCAGCGTAGGGACAGTTACCTTCACAGATACGCAGTATTTT.

V usage is TRBV2 and J usage is TRBJ1-2, with D perhaps matching TRBD1 (5 bases). V was cut by 9 bases and J by 4 bases, with 15 bases left in between. The CDR3 loop spans 13 amino acids. CDR1 SNHLY and CDR2 FYNNEI come from the germline V gene. The CDR3 spells CASKTDYFYGYTF. In nucleotides, the CDR3 is TGTGCCAGTAAGACAGATTACTTCTATGGCTACACCTTC.

The CDR3 sequence: CASSLRKREGRGEQFF. DNA of the CDR3: TGTGCCAGCAGCTTAAGAAAGCGGGAGGGCCGGGGTGAGCAGTTCTTC. The gene calls are TRBV11-3 and TRBJ2-1; 10 bases are shared with TRBD2. After removal of 2 bases from V and 9 bases from J, the junction contained 10 bases not matched to a gene. The CDR3 extends over 16 amino acids. Per the germline V gene, CDR1 is SGHNT and CDR2 is YENEEA.

J is TRBJ2-7 and V is TRBV4-1; 8 nucleotides align to TRBD1. With 3 bases clipped from V and 0 bases from J, the junction kept 4 bases outside the gene matches. The CDR3 spans 15 residues. Per the germline V gene, CDR1 is MGHRA and CDR2 is YSYEKL. CDR3 DNA sequence: TGCGCCAGCAGCCAGACAGGGGCCGGCTCCTACGAGCAGTACTTC. Residues: CASSQTGAGSYEQYF.

This clone was counted between two and nine times. The chain employs TRBV6-6 and TRBJ2-2; a weak D match, TRBD1 (7 bases). The CDR3 runs 14 residues. Trimming took off 8 bases at V and 5 bases at J, with 15 bases between the two ends. Germline V gene lookup returns CDR1 MNHNY and CDR2 SVGAGI (reference sequence). In DNA form, the CDR3 reads TGTGCCAGCCGATGGACAGGAGGGACCGGGGAGCTGTTTTTT. It encodes CASRWTGGTGELFF.

The chain is built from TRBV6-1 and TRBJ2-7; TRBD2 matches at 9 bases. V lost 9 bases to trimming and J lost 3 bases; unmatched junction nucleotides: 3. The length of the CDR3 is 12 residues. Looked up from germline, CDR1 is MNHNS and CDR2 is SASEGT. Here the CDR3 DNA reads TGTGCCAGGGTAGCGGGAGTCTACGAGCAGTACTTC. As protein: CARVAGVYEQYF.

CDR3 sequence reads: CASITDYNSPLHF. The CDR3 nucleotides are TGTGCCAGCATAACAGACTATAATTCACCCCTCCACTTT. The J gene is TRBJ1-6, the V gene TRBV6-1; D is uncertain. Trimming took off 7 bases at V and 3 bases at J, with 7 bases between the two ends. This CDR3 contains 13 residues. Germline lookup yields CDR1 MNHNS and CDR2 SASEGT.

V and J are TRBV28 and TRBJ1-2; tentative D call: TRBD1 (6 bases). V lost 6 bases, J lost 5 bases, and 10 bases lay in between. Germline V gene sequence: CDR1 MDHEN, CDR2 SYDVKM. The CDR3 covers 12 residues. The CDR3 protein is CASSQGQYGYTF. CDR3 sequence (DNA): TGTGCCAGCAGCCAAGGACAGTATGGCTACACCTTC.

V usage is TRBV9 and J usage is TRBJ2-3; perhaps TRBD2 as D (5 bases). The germline V and J ends were trimmed by 4 bases and 6 bases, with 12 bases remaining between them. Germline V CDR1 and CDR2: SGDLS, YYNGEE. The CDR3 length is 13 residues. The CDR3 DNA follows: TGTGCCAGCAGCTCCGGGGAAATGGATACGCAGTATTTT. It translates to CASSSGEMDTQYF. The full variable domain, completed using reference TRBV9 and TRBJ2-3, is DSGVTQTPKHLITATGQRVTLRCSPRSGDLSVYWYQQSLDQGLQFLIQYYNGEERAKGNILERFSAQQFPDLHSELNLSSLELGDSALYFCASSSGEMDTQYFGPGTRLTVL.